This T cell receptor (beta chain) was retrieved from a study of T cell clusters in autoimmune cytopenias. General study findings and limits: Primary autoimmune cytopenia patients appeared to lack physiological T cell clusters present in healthy donors.

TRB rearrangements were amplified by touch-down multiplex PCR with mixed TRB-A/B primers. TCRdb reprocessed the multiplex PCR reads and reports one entry per CDR3 protein, with no DNA. The sample table includes thousands of distinct CDR3 sequences. Points on this clonotype: Its antigen is not identified.

TRB amplification used roughly 250 ng of peripheral blood genomic DNA. Germline V gene data show CDR1 as WNHNN and CDR2 as SYGVQD (reference sequence). This CDR3 spans 13 amino acids. The sample was also linked to a second study, of T cell repertoires in aging, cancer and after chemotherapy. From that second work: Age-matched healthy donors had significantly more diverse, less clonal blood TCR repertoires than untreated cancer patients.

V is TRBV10-1 and J is TRBJ2-7; lacking DNA, the TRBD2 call made by TCRdb goes unchecked. This TCR came from a human donor in good health. Input material: peripheral blood. CDR3 residues: CASSERGWDEQYF.